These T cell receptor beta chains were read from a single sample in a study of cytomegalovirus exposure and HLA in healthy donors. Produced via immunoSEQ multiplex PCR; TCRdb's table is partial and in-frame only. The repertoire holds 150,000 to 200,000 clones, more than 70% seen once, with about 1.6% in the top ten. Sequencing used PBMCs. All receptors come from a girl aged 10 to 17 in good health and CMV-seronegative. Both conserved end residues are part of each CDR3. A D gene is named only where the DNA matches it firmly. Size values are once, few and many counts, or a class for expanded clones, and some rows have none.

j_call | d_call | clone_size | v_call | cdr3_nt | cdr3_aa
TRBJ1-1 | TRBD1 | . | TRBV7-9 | TGTGCCAGCAGCCCGGGGACAGGGGTTATGAGGACTGAAGCTTTCTTT | CASSPGTGVMRTEAFF
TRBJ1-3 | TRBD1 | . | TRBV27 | TGTGCCAGCAGTCCGAGCCGGACAGGGGCTGGAAACACCATATATTTT | CASSPSRTGAGNTIYF
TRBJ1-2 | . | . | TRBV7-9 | TGTGCCAGCAGCTTAGGGTCACTGGGACTTGGCAATGGCTACACCTTC | CASSLGSLGLGNGYTF
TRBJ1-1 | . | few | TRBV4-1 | TGCGCCAGCAGCCACAACCAGGTGAACACTGAAGCTTTCTTT | CASSHNQVNTEAFF
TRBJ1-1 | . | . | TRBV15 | TGTGCCACCAGCAGAGACCGGGGGAGCCTAAACACTGAAGCTTTCTTT | CATSRDRGSLNTEAFF
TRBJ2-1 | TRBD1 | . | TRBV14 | TGTGCCAGCAGCCAAGAAGAACAGGGGTTATACAATGAGCAGTTCTTC | CASSQEEQGLYNEQFF
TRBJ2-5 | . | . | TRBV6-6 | TGTGCCAGCAGGGGGCTAAGCGATCAAGAGACCCAGTACTTC | CASRGLSDQETQYF
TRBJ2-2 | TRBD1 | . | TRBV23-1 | TGCGCCCCACTACCTCCGGGACAGCCGAACACCGGGGAGCTGTTTTTT | CAPLPPGQPNTGELFF
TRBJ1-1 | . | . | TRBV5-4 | TGTGCCAGCAGCTATCCAGGGGTGAACACTGAAGCTTTCTTT | CASSYPGVNTEAFF
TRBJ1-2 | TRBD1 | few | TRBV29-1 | TGCAGCGTACAGGGGAGTGGGTATGGCTACACCTTC | CSVQGSGYGYTF
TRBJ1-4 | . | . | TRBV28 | TGTGCCAGCAGTCAAGAGCAAAAACTGTTTTTT | CASSQEQKLFF
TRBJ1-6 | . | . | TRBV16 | TGTGCCAGCAGCCAACTCAGCGGCAATTCACCCCTCCACTTT | CASSQLSGNSPLHF
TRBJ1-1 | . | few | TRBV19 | TGTGCCAGTAGTATATCAGGGGTGGGCACTGAAGCTTTCTTT | CASSISGVGTEAFF
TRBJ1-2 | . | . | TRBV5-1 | TGCGCCAGCAGCTTGGCTCCGGAGAACTATGGCTACACCTTC | CASSLAPENYGYTF
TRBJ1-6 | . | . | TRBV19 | TGTGCCAGTAGCCAGGGTTATAATTCACCCCTCCACTTT | CASSQGYNSPLHF
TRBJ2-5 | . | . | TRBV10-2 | TGCGCCAGCAATGGTTGGGGGGTAGGGGAGACCCAGTACTTC | CASNGWGVGETQYF
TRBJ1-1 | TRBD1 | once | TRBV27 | TGTGCCAGCAGTTCAGTCCCGGGACAGGGAAGTTGGACTGAAGCTTTCTTT | CASSSVPGQGSWTEAFF
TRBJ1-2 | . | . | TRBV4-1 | TGCGCCAGCAGCCAAGATCTAGGGGTAGGGGTCTACTATGGCTACACCTTC | CASSQDLGVGVYYGYTF
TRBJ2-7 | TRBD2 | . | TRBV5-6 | TGTGCCAGCAGCTGGGGGGGTTTGGACTCTATCTACGAGCAGTACTTC | CASSWGGLDSIYEQYF
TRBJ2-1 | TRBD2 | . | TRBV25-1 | TGTGCCAGCAGTAAGGAAGCGGGGGGCCACAATGAGCAGTTCTTC | CASSKEAGGHNEQFF
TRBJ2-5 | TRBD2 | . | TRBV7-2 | TGTGCCAGCAGCTTTGGGGGGGTTGCAGAGACCCAGTACTTC | CASSFGGVAETQYF
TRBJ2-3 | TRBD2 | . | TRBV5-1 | TGCGCCAGCAGCGGGGGAGGGCCGGGGGTTAGCACAGATACGCAGTATTTT | CASSGGGPGVSTDTQYF
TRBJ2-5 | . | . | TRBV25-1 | TGTGCCAGCAGTGAATGGGACACCAAAGAGACCCAGTACTTC | CASSEWDTKETQYF
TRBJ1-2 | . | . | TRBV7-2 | TGTGCCAGCAGCTTTAGGTTACAGACCCACTATGGCTACACCTTC | CASSFRLQTHYGYTF
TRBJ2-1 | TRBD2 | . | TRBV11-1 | TGTGCCAGCAGCCCACCGGGGGGGCTCACCTACAATGAGCAGTTCTTC | CASSPPGGLTYNEQFF
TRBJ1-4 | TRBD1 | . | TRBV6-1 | TGTGCCAGCAGTGACGCTGACAGGGTTGTGGAAAAACTGTTTTTT | CASSDADRVVEKLFF
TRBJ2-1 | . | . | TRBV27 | TGTGCCAGCAGTTTTGGTGGGCTGGGGGGTGGGCAGTTCTTC | CASSFGGLGGGQFF
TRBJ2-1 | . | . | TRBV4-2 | TGTGCCAGCAGCCAAACTGAACGGGTTAGCTCCTACAATGAGCAGTTCTTC | CASSQTERVSSYNEQFF
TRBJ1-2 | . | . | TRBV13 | TGTGCCAGTACGCAAACAACGACTAACTATGGCTACACCTTC | CASTQTTTNYGYTF
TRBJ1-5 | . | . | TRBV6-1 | TGTGCCAGCAGTGAAATTCCGGATCAGCCCCAGCATTTT | CASSEIPDQPQHF
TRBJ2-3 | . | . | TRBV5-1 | TGCGCCAGCAGCTTGATTAGTAACCCAGATACGCAGTATTTT | CASSLISNPDTQYF
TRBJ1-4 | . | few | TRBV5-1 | TGCGCCAGCTCGGCAGGAACTAATGAAAAACTGTTTTTT | CASSAGTNEKLFF
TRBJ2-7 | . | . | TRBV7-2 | TGTGCCAGCAGCTTAATGAGCGCTTTGACCTACGAGCAGTACTTC | CASSLMSALTYEQYF
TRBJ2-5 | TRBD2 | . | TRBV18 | TGTGCCAGCTCACCGGCCGCTAGCGGGGTCCAAGAGACCCAGTACTTC | CASSPAASGVQETQYF
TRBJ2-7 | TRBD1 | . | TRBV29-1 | TGCAGCGCGACAGGGATCGAGCAGTACTTC | CSATGIEQYF
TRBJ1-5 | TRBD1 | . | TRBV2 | TGTGCCAGCAGTTACTCGGACAGGGTGCAGCCCCAGCATTTT | CASSYSDRVQPQHF
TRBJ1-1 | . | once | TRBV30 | TGTGCCTGGAGTGTTGTGGGGGGGTGGACTGAAGCTTTCTTT | CAWSVVGGWTEAFF
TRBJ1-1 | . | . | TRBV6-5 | TGTGCCAGCAGTGAACAGGGACGAGCCACTGAAGCTTTCTTT | CASSEQGRATEAFF
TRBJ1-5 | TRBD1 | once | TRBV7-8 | TGTGCCAGCACCCTAGACAGGGCCGGGCAGCCCCAGCATTTT | CASTLDRAGQPQHF
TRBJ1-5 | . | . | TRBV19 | TGTGCCAGTACCCTAGTCCCTACCCAGCCCCAGCATTTT | CASTLVPTQPQHF
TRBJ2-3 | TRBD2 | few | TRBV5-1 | TGCGCCAGCAGCTCCATGAATAGCGGGGGGCCGACGACAGATACGCAGTATTTT | CASSSMNSGGPTTDTQYF
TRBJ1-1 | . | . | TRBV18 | TGTGCCAGCGCGACAGACCTGAACACTGAAGCTTTCTTT | CASATDLNTEAFF
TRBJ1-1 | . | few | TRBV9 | TGTGCCAGCAGCGTAGCGGCGGAGACTGAAGCTTTCTTT | CASSVAAETEAFF
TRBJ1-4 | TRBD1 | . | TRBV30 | TGTGCCTGGAGTGGGACAGGGGAGGATGAAAAACTGTTTTTT | CAWSGTGEDEKLFF
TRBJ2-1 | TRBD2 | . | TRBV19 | TGTGCCAGTAGACTACTAGCGGGGACGCTGGATGAGCAGTTCTTC | CASRLLAGTLDEQFF
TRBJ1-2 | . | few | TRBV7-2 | TGTGCCAGCAGCCCTGATTATGCTCGAGCTAACTATGGCTACACCTTC | CASSPDYARANYGYTF
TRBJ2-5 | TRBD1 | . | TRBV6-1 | TGTGCCAGCAGTGATGGGGGACAGTCCCGGGAGACCCAGTACTTC | CASSDGGQSRETQYF
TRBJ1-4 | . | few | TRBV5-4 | TGTGCCAGCAGCTTGCTAACGGGGGACCGGAATGAAAAACTGTTTTTT | CASSLLTGDRNEKLFF
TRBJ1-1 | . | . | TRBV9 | TGTGCCAGCAGCGTCGGTCCTCATGACAGCCTTGAAGCTTTCTTT | CASSVGPHDSLEAFF
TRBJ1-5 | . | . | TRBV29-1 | TGCAGCGTTGAATTGGCGGATGGCAATCAGCCCCAGCATTTT | CSVELADGNQPQHF
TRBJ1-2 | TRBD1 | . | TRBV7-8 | TGTGCCAGCAGTACCGATGACAGGGGGCGCGGTGGCTACACCTTC | CASSTDDRGRGGYTF
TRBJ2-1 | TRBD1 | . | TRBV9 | TGTGCCAGCAGCTTCAGGGGGCTCGACAATGAGCAGTTCTTC | CASSFRGLDNEQFF